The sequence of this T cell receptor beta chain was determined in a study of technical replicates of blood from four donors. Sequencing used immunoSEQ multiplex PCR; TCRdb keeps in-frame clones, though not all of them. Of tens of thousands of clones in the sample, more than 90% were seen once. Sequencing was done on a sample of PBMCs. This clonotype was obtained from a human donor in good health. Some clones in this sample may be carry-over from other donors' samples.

The CDR3 DNA follows: TGTGCCAGTAGCGCCCAAGCGGGTGGAGAGACCCAGTACTTC. Translation: CASSAQAGGETQYF. The J gene is TRBJ2-5, the V gene TRBV19; tentative D call: TRBD2 (6 bases). V lost 6 bases and J lost 4, with 15 bases in between. This CDR3 is 14 amino acids long. Germline V gene sequence: CDR1 LNHDA, CDR2 SQIVND (reference sequence).